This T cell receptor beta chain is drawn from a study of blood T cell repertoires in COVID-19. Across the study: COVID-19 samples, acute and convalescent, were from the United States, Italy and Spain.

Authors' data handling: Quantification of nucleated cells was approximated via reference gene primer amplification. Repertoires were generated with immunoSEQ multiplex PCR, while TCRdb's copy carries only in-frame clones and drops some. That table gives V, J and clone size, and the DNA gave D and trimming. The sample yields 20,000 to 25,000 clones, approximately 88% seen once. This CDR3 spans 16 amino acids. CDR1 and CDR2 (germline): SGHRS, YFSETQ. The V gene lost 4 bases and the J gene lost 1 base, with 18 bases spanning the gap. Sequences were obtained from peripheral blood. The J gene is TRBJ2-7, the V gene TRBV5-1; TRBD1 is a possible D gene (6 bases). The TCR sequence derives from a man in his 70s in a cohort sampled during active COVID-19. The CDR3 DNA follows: TGCGCCAGCAGCCGAAACCGGGACACCGGTTCCTACGAGCAGTACTTC. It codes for CASSRNRDTGSYEQYF.